The rows below give T cell receptor beta chains drawn from one sample of a study of blood T cell repertoires in COVID-19. TCRdb keeps only in-frame clones here, not all; method: immunoSEQ multiplex PCR. The sample carries about 300,000 clones, 80% to 95% recorded once. The sample was PBMCs or T cells enriched from blood (not recorded which). The receptors stem from a woman younger than 45 who had recovered from COVID-19. CDR3s include the opening cysteine and the closing phenylalanine or tryptophan. The D gene is left open where the match is weak. Size tells how often a clone was seen (once, few, many) or the class of an expanded clone, and some rows leave it out.

J,D,V,size,CDR3,DNA
TRBJ2-4,TRBD1,TRBV11-2,NA,CASSLEGTGENIQYF,TGTGCCAGCAGCTTAGAAGGGACAGGGGAAAACATTCAGTACTTC
TRBJ1-4,TRBD1,TRBV24-1,once,CATSEGQGGNEKLFF,TGTGCCACCAGTGAGGGACAGGGGGGTAATGAAAAACTGTTTTTT
TRBJ2-3,NA,TRBV28,NA,CASSLYFRAGGPDTQYF,TGTGCCAGCAGTTTATACTTCCGAGCCGGAGGTCCAGATACGCAGTATTTT
TRBJ1-3,NA,TRBV7-8,NA,CASSLDFAGARFSGNTIYF,TGTGCCAGCAGCTTAGATTTCGCAGGGGCCCGTTTCTCTGGAAACACCATATATTTT
TRBJ1-2,TRBD1,TRBV6-2/TRBV6-3,NA,CASSYLTGIGYTF,TGTGCCAGCAGTTACTTGACAGGGATCGGCTACACCTTC
TRBJ1-1,NA,TRBV7-9,NA,CASSPTEAMNTEAFF,TGTGCCAGCAGCCCTACGGAGGCCATGAACACTGAAGCTTTCTTT
TRBJ2-2,NA,TRBV5-1,NA,CASSLTRRTGELFF,TGCGCCAGCAGCTTGACTAGGAGAACCGGGGAGCTGTTTTTT
TRBJ2-5,TRBD2,TRBV28,NA,CASSPTSVQETQYF,TGTGCCAGCAGCCCTACTAGCGTCCAAGAGACCCAGTACTTC
TRBJ2-5,TRBD2,TRBV7-3,NA,CASSLGVAGGQETQYF,TGTGCCAGCAGCTTAGGGGTAGCGGGAGGGCAGGAGACCCAGTACTTC
TRBJ1-1,NA,TRBV5-1,NA,CASSHSATGENTEAFF,TGCGCCAGCAGCCACAGCGCGACAGGTGAAAACACTGAAGCTTTCTTT
TRBJ2-1,TRBD2,TRBV5-4,NA,CASSLSLAGGYNEQFF,TGTGCCAGCAGCTTGTCCCTAGCGGGAGGATACAATGAGCAGTTCTTC
TRBJ1-5,TRBD1,TRBV28,NA,CASRGAGGVKPQHF,TGTGCCAGCAGGGGAGCAGGGGGTGTTAAGCCCCAGCATTTT
TRBJ2-1,TRBD2,TRBV4-3,NA,CASSALGLAVEQFF,TGCGCCAGCAGCGCCCTAGGACTAGCGGTTGAGCAGTTCTTC
TRBJ2-7,NA,TRBV5-4,once,CASSAWGRRNEQYF,TGTGCCAGCAGTGCGTGGGGGAGGAGGAACGAGCAGTACTTC
TRBJ2-5,NA,TRBV11-3,NA,CASSLGGRPQETQYF,TGTGCCAGCAGCTTAGGGGGCCGACCGCAAGAGACCCAGTACTTC
TRBJ1-4,NA,TRBV28,NA,CASRASWGRVDYNEKLFF,TGTGCCAGCAGAGCCTCGTGGGGCAGGGTGGACTATAATGAAAAACTGTTTTTT
TRBJ2-2,TRBD2,TRBV7-9,once,CASSLEGKLAGVTGELFF,TGTGCCAGCAGCTTAGAAGGGAAACTAGCGGGAGTCACCGGGGAGCTGTTTTTT
TRBJ1-5,NA,TRBV19,NA,CASRYNSNQPQHF,TGTGCCAGTAGGTACAATAGCAATCAGCCCCAGCATTTT
TRBJ2-5,NA,TRBV5-8,NA,CASSPERETQYF,TGTGCCAGCAGCCCGGAGAGGGAGACCCAGTACTTC
TRBJ1-2,TRBD1,TRBV28,NA,CASRDRDRGRDTF,TGTGCCAGCAGGGACCGGGACAGGGGGCGAGACACCTTC
TRBJ2-1,NA,TRBV9,NA,CASSVGPGPYNEQFF,TGTGCCAGCAGCGTGGGGCCAGGGCCCTACAATGAGCAGTTCTTC
TRBJ2-7,TRBD1,TRBV5-1,NA,CASSLGDRVRDEQYF,TGCGCCAGCAGCTTGGGGGACAGGGTGAGGGACGAGCAGTACTTC
TRBJ1-3,NA,TRBV29-1,once,CSVEDLQGAGNTIYF,TGCAGCGTTGAAGATTTACAGGGCGCTGGAAACACCATATATTTT
TRBJ2-3,TRBD1,TRBV19,NA,CASSPGQGKPDTQYF,TGTGCCAGTAGTCCGGGACAGGGAAAACCAGATACGCAGTATTTT
TRBJ2-7,TRBD1,TRBV27,NA,CASRVPGTGTYEQYF,TGTGCCAGCAGGGTACCCGGGACAGGAACATACGAGCAGTACTTC
TRBJ2-1,NA,TRBV5-1,NA,CASSLAGPGREQFF,TGCGCCAGCAGCTTAGCGGGCCCAGGGCGTGAGCAGTTCTTC
TRBJ1-2,NA,TRBV25-1,NA,CASSEESGGRYGYTF,TGTGCCAGCAGTGAAGAATCGGGAGGGAGGTATGGCTACACCTTC
TRBJ1-1,NA,TRBV7-9,NA,CASPPPGGGGWEAFF,TGTGCCAGCCCACCCCCCGGGGGGGGCGGGTGGGAAGCTTTCTTT
TRBJ1-5,NA,TRBV28,NA,CASSFSQGYQPQHF,TGTGCCAGCAGTTTTTCCCAGGGGTACCAGCCCCAGCATTTT
TRBJ2-6,NA,TRBV21-1,NA,CASSKERSGANVLTF,TGTGCCAGCAGCAAAGAGCGCTCTGGGGCCAACGTCCTGACTTTC
TRBJ1-6,NA,TRBV6-5,NA,CASSSRPRGSPLHF,TGTGCCAGCAGTTCCCGTCCTAGGGGTTCACCCCTCCACTTT
TRBJ1-5,NA,TRBV28,NA,CASRSGFGGNQPQHF,TGTGCCAGCAGGTCAGGGTTTGGAGGCAATCAGCCCCAGCATTTT
TRBJ1-5,NA,TRBV24-1,once,CATSDGGSGRQPQHF,TGTGCCACCAGTGATGGGGGCTCGGGCCGACAGCCCCAGCATTTT
TRBJ1-1,TRBD1,TRBV2,NA,CASNRQGTTEAFF,TGTGCCAGCAACCGACAGGGGACTACTGAAGCTTTCTTT
TRBJ2-7,TRBD1,TRBV3-1/TRBV3-2,NA,CASSRDRTYEQYF,TGTGCCAGCAGCCGGGACAGGACATACGAGCAGTACTTC
TRBJ2-7,NA,TRBV15,NA,CATSRPDRQTVYEQYF,TGTGCCACCAGCAGACCCGACAGGCAGACCGTCTACGAGCAGTACTTC
TRBJ2-7,NA,TRBV19,NA,CASSMGSYEQYF,TGTGCCAGTAGTATGGGCAGCTACGAGCAGTACTTC
TRBJ2-7,TRBD1,TRBV6-5,NA,CASSSGTASSYEQYF,TGTGCCAGCAGTTCAGGGACAGCGTCCTCCTACGAGCAGTACTTC
TRBJ2-5,NA,TRBV15,NA,CATSGGVLETQYF,TGTGCCACCAGCGGCGGGGTTCTTGAGACCCAGTACTTC
TRBJ1-1,NA,TRBV7-2,few,CASSFGTGAFF,TGTGCCAGCAGCTTTGGGACTGGGGCTTTCTTT
TRBJ1-1,NA,TRBV4-3,few,CASSQDNPTEAFF,TGCGCCAGCAGCCAAGATAATCCCACTGAAGCTTTCTTT
TRBJ2-1,NA,TRBV7-2,NA,CASSLYGVGEQFF,TGTGCCAGCAGCTTATACGGGGTGGGTGAGCAGTTCTTC
TRBJ2-1,TRBD2,TRBV6-5,NA,CASSYTTSGGYNEQFF,TGTGCCAGCAGTTACACGACTAGCGGGGGATACAATGAGCAGTTCTTC
TRBJ1-3,TRBD1,TRBV5-8,NA,CASSLDQGASGNTIYF,TGTGCCAGCAGCTTGGACCAGGGGGCCTCTGGAAACACCATATATTTT
TRBJ1-2,NA,TRBV29-1,NA,CSVRRGSQGYTF,TGCAGCGTTAGAAGGGGGAGTCAAGGCTACACCTTC
TRBJ2-1,NA,TRBV19,few,CASSMGHNEQFF,TGTGCCAGTAGTATGGGGCACAATGAGCAGTTCTTC
TRBJ2-7,TRBD2,TRBV4-3,NA,CASSQWTSGSMTYEQYF,TGCGCCAGCAGCCAATGGACTAGCGGGAGTATGACCTACGAGCAGTACTTC